This TCR beta chain was obtained from a study of early T cells in non-severe SARS-CoV-2 infection. About this clonotype itself: Antigen specificity is unknown.

Findings of the study overall: A preference for anti-spike CD8 responses marked VDJdb matching, which missed private and CD4 specificities.

TCRdb called the 5' RACE reads again in MiXCR, with one record for every CDR3 protein. Of tens of thousands of distinct CDR3 sequences in the sample, 9.5% to 13% were seen once. The CDR3 runs to 15 residues. Germline CDR1 and CDR2: MNHEY and SVGEGT. Trimming left V 6 bases short and J 6 bases short, with 20 bases between. The clonotype was recovered from an adult who was a healthcare worker with PCR-confirmed SARS-CoV-2 infection or an uninfected control (not recorded which). The rearrangement joins TRBV6-2 or TRBV6-3 to TRBJ1-1; D is unresolved. The sample was whole blood, taken at baseline. CDR3 nucleotides: TGTGCCAGCAGCTACCCCCCGCCGAGACGGGCTGAAGCTTTCTTT. Amino acids: CASSYPPPRRAEAFF.